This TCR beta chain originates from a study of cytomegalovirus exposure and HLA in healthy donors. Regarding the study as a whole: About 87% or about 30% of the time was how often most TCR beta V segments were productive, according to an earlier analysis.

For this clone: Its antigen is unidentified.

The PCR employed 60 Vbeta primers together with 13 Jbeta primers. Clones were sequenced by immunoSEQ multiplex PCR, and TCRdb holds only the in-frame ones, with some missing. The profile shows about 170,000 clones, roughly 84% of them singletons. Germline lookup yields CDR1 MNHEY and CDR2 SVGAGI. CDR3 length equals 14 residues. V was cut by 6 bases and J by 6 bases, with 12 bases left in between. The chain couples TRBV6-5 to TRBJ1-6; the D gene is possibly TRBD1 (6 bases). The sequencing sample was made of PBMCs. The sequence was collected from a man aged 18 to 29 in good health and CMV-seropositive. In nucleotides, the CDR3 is TGTGCCAGCAGAACAGGGATTTTTAATTCACCCCTCCACTTT. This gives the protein CASRTGIFNSPLHF.